The sequence of this TCR beta chain was determined in a study of intratumoral heterogeneity in liver cancer. Some background on the complete study: In the full cohort of 14 patients, the median age was approximately 60 years and the majority of patients were male. To investigate intratumor heterogeneity, the study integrated RNA-seq, DNA sequencing, TCR-seq and SNP array data drawn from multiple regions of hepatocellular carcinoma specimens. Of the 71 multiregional samples collected from approximately 15 HCC patients in the overall cohort, 45 to 55 were tumoral regions and about 20 were adjacent nontumoral regions.

What the research found in general, with its limitations: The authors noted a relatively low number of patients and under-sampled tumor-infiltrating lymphocyte representation as limitations.

The germline V gene supplies CDR1 MRHNA and CDR2 SNTAGT. Trimming takes 7 bases from V and 0 bases from J, and the germline ends sit 14 bases apart. The cysteine opens and the phenylalanine closes a CDR3 of 15 amino acids. The read is trimmed to its CDR3 DNA, 45 bases read in frame from base 1. This clone is classified as medium-sized (0.01 to 0.1%). Its antigen is still unknown. Base quality data are lacking; no much larger clone is found one base away. The immunoSEQ assay was used to sequence TCR beta chain CDR3 regions from genomic DNA. Rearranged VDJ segments were amplified with primers annealing to V and J segments. In the paper's pipeline: The ImmunoSeq Analyzer software was used to compute clonality and richness metrics. To find clones with differing abundance between regions, Fisher's exact test was applied together with a beta-binomial method for extra stringency. This immuneACCESS table, as held by TCRdb, lists in-frame sequences with V and J called but not all clones. Of the missing ones, under half trace to an unresolved V gene in checked studies; the others have no known cause. V, J and clone size were drawn from that table, and D and trimming were deduced from the DNA. Present in this sample are 5,500 to 6,000 clones, around 68% of which were seen just once. 22% of the sample lies in the top ten.

Early-stage hepatocellular carcinoma was present in all patients, and no therapy was administered to any patient before surgical resection. Sampled areas lacked macroscopic evidence of necrosis or hemorrhage. Multiple regions from a couple of patients were subjected to TCR sequencing (ImmunoSeq). Frozen resection tissue samples were collected at least 1 cm apart from each other. Samples labelled N were derived from nontumoral liver tissue adjacent to the tumor. Genomic DNA was isolated from bulk tissue with the DNeasy blood and tissue kit. Sequences were derived from tumor-adjacent normal tissue, sampled before any cancer treatment. The TCR sequence derives from an older man with hepatocellular carcinoma. This chain is built from TRBV6-4 and TRBJ2-3; the D region is possibly TRBD1 or TRBD2, each matching across 5 bases. The nucleotide sequence is given as TGTGCCAGCACCGCTCGGGGCCTCAGCACAGATACGCAGTATTTT. Translated, it reads CASTARGLSTDTQYF.